This T cell receptor beta chain is from a study of OX40 agonist ivuxolimab in advanced cancers. Repertoires were generated with immunoSEQ multiplex PCR, while TCRdb's copy carries only in-frame clones and drops some. The table shows 40,000 to 60,000 clones, with 80% to 90% occurring only once. CDR3 size: 16 residues. Per the germline V gene, CDR1 is MNHNS and CDR2 is SASEGT. With V trimmed by 4 bases and J by 4 bases, 12 bases remained unmatched. The chain links TRBV6-1 to TRBJ2-5, with TRBD2 matching over 7 bases. The sequence was obtained from an adult with an advanced solid tumor such as melanoma, head and neck, liver or kidney cancer. The specimen comprised CD4+ or CD8+ T cells sorted from blood, sampled in a trial of the OX40 agonist ivuxolimab. This CDR3 reads CASSGLGTTVGETQYF. The CDR3 nucleotides are TGTGCCAGCAGTGGCCTCGGGACTACCGTAGGAGAGACCCAGTACTTC.